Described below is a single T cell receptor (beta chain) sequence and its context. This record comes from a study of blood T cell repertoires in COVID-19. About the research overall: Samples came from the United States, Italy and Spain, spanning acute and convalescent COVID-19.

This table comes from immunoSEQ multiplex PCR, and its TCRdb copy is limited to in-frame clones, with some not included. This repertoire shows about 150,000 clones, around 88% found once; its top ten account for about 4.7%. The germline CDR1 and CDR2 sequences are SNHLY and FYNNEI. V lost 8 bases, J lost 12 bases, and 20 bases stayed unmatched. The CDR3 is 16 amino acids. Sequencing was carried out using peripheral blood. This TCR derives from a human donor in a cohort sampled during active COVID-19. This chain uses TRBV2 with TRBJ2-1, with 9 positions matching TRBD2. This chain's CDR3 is CASSLIVVLSGGRQFF. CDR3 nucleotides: TGTGCCAGCTCACTTATAGTTGTGTTGAGCGGGGGGCGGCAGTTCTTC.